This is a list of T cell receptor beta chains from one sample in a study of blood T cell repertoires in COVID-19. Libraries were prepared by immunoSEQ multiplex PCR; TCRdb keeps only in-frame clonotypes and omits some of them. This sample has a few hundred thousand clones, with 88% found just once. The sequenced sample was PBMCs or T cells enriched from blood (not recorded which). The receptors stem from a woman aged 60-75 years who had recovered from COVID-19. The CDR3 runs from the conserved cysteine through the conserved F or W. The order of the fields is clone size, V gene, J gene, CDR3 length, D gene, CDR3 DNA, CDR3 protein. The D gene is left open where the match is weak. Clone size is stated in some rows and not others, as once, few, many or a class when expanded.

abundance: NA
v_gene: TRBV7-8
j_gene: TRBJ2-1
len: 15
d_gene: TRBD2
CDR3nt: TGTGCCAGCAGCTTAATCACACTAGCGGGAGGCGAGCAGTTCTTC
CDR3aa: CASSLITLAGGEQFF

abundance: NA
v_gene: TRBV2
j_gene: TRBJ1-5
len: 14
d_gene: TRBD1
CDR3nt: TGTGCCAGCAGTGAGTTGACAGGGAATCAGCCCCAGCATTTT
CDR3aa: CASSELTGNQPQHF

abundance: NA
v_gene: TRBV27
j_gene: TRBJ2-7
len: 12
d_gene: NA
CDR3nt: TGTGCCAGCAGTCAGACAGTTGGCGAGCAGTACTTC
CDR3aa: CASSQTVGEQYF

abundance: NA
v_gene: TRBV2
j_gene: TRBJ2-3
len: 16
d_gene: NA
CDR3nt: TGTGCCAGCAGCCACTTTGAGGGGGAAAACACAGATACGCAGTATTTT
CDR3aa: CASSHFEGENTDTQYF

abundance: NA
v_gene: TRBV16
j_gene: TRBJ1-4
len: 16
d_gene: NA
CDR3nt: TGTGCCAGCAGTCAAGGATTACAGGGCAGATATGAAAAACTGTTTTTT
CDR3aa: CASSQGLQGRYEKLFF

abundance: NA
v_gene: TRBV5-1
j_gene: TRBJ1-3
len: 15
d_gene: NA
CDR3nt: TGCGCCAGCAGCTTGGAAGGGGCGAAAGGAAACACCATATATTTT
CDR3aa: CASSLEGAKGNTIYF

abundance: NA
v_gene: TRBV24-1
j_gene: TRBJ2-5
len: 15
d_gene: TRBD1
CDR3nt: TGTGCCACCAGTGATACACAGGGGGCAGGAGAGACCCAGTACTTC
CDR3aa: CATSDTQGAGETQYF

abundance: NA
v_gene: TRBV7-9
j_gene: TRBJ2-3
len: 14
d_gene: NA
CDR3nt: TGTGCCAGCAGCTTAGCTGGGGGGACAGATACGCAGTATTTT
CDR3aa: CASSLAGGTDTQYF

abundance: NA
v_gene: TRBV5-1
j_gene: TRBJ2-1
len: 15
d_gene: NA
CDR3nt: TGCGCCAGCAGCTTGGTGGCAAGCTCCTACAATGAGCAGTTCTTC
CDR3aa: CASSLVASSYNEQFF

abundance: NA
v_gene: TRBV3-1/TRBV3-2
j_gene: TRBJ2-6
len: 16
d_gene: NA
CDR3nt: TGTGCCAGCAGCCAAGTACCAGGGTCTGGGGCCAACGTCCTGACTTTC
CDR3aa: CASSQVPGSGANVLTF

abundance: NA
v_gene: TRBV4-1
j_gene: TRBJ2-7
len: 15
d_gene: TRBD1
CDR3nt: TGCGCCAGCAGTCAGGACAGGGGGCGCTTCTACGAGCAGTACTTC
CDR3aa: CASSQDRGRFYEQYF

abundance: NA
v_gene: TRBV19
j_gene: TRBJ1-2
len: 16
d_gene: NA
CDR3nt: TGTGCCAGTAGTACCGGAACACAGGGAGTGAACTATGGCTACACCTTC
CDR3aa: CASSTGTQGVNYGYTF

abundance: NA
v_gene: TRBV19
j_gene: TRBJ2-7
len: 15
d_gene: NA
CDR3nt: TGTGCCAGTAGTTTCGGACATCCATCGGTCTACGAGCAGTACTTC
CDR3aa: CASSFGHPSVYEQYF

abundance: NA
v_gene: TRBV5-1
j_gene: TRBJ1-1
len: 14
d_gene: NA
CDR3nt: TGCGCCAGCAGCCCAGGGTTTCGGGACACTGAAGCTTTCTTT
CDR3aa: CASSPGFRDTEAFF

abundance: NA
v_gene: TRBV15
j_gene: TRBJ2-1
len: 16
d_gene: TRBD1
CDR3nt: TGTGCCACCAGCAGAGATCTAGGACAGGGCAAAAGTGAGCAGTTCTTC
CDR3aa: CATSRDLGQGKSEQFF

abundance: NA
v_gene: TRBV11-2
j_gene: TRBJ1-1
len: 15
d_gene: NA
CDR3nt: TGTGCCAGCAGCTTAGATAGGGAAGGAGGGGCTGAAGCTTTCTTT
CDR3aa: CASSLDREGGAEAFF

abundance: NA
v_gene: TRBV24-1
j_gene: TRBJ1-4
len: 14
d_gene: NA
CDR3nt: TGTGCCACCAGTGACCCCAAGCGCGGGGAAAAACTGTTTTTT
CDR3aa: CATSDPKRGEKLFF

abundance: NA
v_gene: TRBV15
j_gene: TRBJ1-2
len: 15
d_gene: NA
CDR3nt: TGTGCCACCAGCAGAGATGTGGGGGGTAACTATGGCTACACCTTC
CDR3aa: CATSRDVGGNYGYTF

abundance: NA
v_gene: TRBV6-5
j_gene: TRBJ1-2
len: 15
d_gene: TRBD1
CDR3nt: TGTGCCAGCAGTTACCATGAACAGGGGGCCTATGGCTACACCTTC
CDR3aa: CASSYHEQGAYGYTF

abundance: NA
v_gene: TRBV5-4
j_gene: TRBJ2-3
len: 14
d_gene: NA
CDR3nt: TGTGCCAGCAGCTTGGATGGTCTAGCCGATACGCAGTATTTT
CDR3aa: CASSLDGLADTQYF

abundance: NA
v_gene: TRBV5-1
j_gene: TRBJ1-5
len: 15
d_gene: NA
CDR3nt: TGCGCCAGCAGCTTGGCGGGGACTCTGAATCAGCCCCAGCATTTT
CDR3aa: CASSLAGTLNQPQHF

abundance: NA
v_gene: TRBV18
j_gene: TRBJ1-2
len: 15
d_gene: TRBD1
CDR3nt: TGTGCCAGCTCGGGACAGGGAGCGGGTAACTATGGCTACACCTTC
CDR3aa: CASSGQGAGNYGYTF

abundance: NA
v_gene: TRBV3-1/TRBV3-2
j_gene: TRBJ2-1
len: 12
d_gene: NA
CDR3nt: TGTGCCAGCAGCCAAGGTAACCTAGAGCAGTTCTTC
CDR3aa: CASSQGNLEQFF

abundance: NA
v_gene: TRBV5-1
j_gene: TRBJ2-3
len: 16
d_gene: TRBD1
CDR3nt: TGCGCCAGCAGCTTGGGTGGACAGGGCATCACAGATACGCAGTATTTT
CDR3aa: CASSLGGQGITDTQYF

abundance: NA
v_gene: TRBV9
j_gene: TRBJ1-2
len: 14
d_gene: TRBD1
CDR3nt: TGTGCCAGCAGCGGGGGGACAGGTAACTATGGCTACACCTTC
CDR3aa: CASSGGTGNYGYTF

abundance: NA
v_gene: TRBV7-9
j_gene: TRBJ2-7
len: 18
d_gene: TRBD2
CDR3nt: TGTGCCAGCAGCGGGGACTACGCGGGGGGACTTACCTCCTACGAGCAGTACTTC
CDR3aa: CASSGDYAGGLTSYEQYF

abundance: NA
v_gene: TRBV5-1
j_gene: TRBJ1-1
len: 13
d_gene: NA
CDR3nt: TGCGCCAGCAGCCCGTCTCAGGGCCCCGACGCTTTCTTT
CDR3aa: CASSPSQGPDAFF

abundance: NA
v_gene: TRBV30
j_gene: TRBJ1-2
len: 13
d_gene: NA
CDR3nt: TGTGCCTGGAGTGTGACAGTCTACTATGGCTACACCTTC
CDR3aa: CAWSVTVYYGYTF

abundance: NA
v_gene: TRBV10-2
j_gene: TRBJ1-1
len: 17
d_gene: NA
CDR3nt: TGCGCCAGCAGTGAGTTGCGGGGGGTCGACGTGAACACTGAAGCTTTCTTT
CDR3aa: CASSELRGVDVNTEAFF

abundance: few
v_gene: TRBV10-3
j_gene: TRBJ2-7
len: 12
d_gene: NA
CDR3nt: TGTGCCATCAGTAGAGAGTCCTACGAGCAGTACTTC
CDR3aa: CAISRESYEQYF

abundance: NA
v_gene: TRBV11-3
j_gene: TRBJ1-1
len: 12
d_gene: TRBD1
CDR3nt: TGTGCCAGCTGCCAGGGGGTCACTGAAGCTTTCTTT
CDR3aa: CASCQGVTEAFF

abundance: NA
v_gene: TRBV12-3/TRBV12-4
j_gene: TRBJ1-5
len: 13
d_gene: NA
CDR3nt: TGTGCCAGCACTCCAGGGAGGGGGCAGCCCCAGCATTTT
CDR3aa: CASTPGRGQPQHF

abundance: NA
v_gene: TRBV11-2
j_gene: TRBJ2-3
len: 17
d_gene: TRBD2
CDR3nt: TGTGCCAGCAGCTTAGTAGCGGGGGGATTTTATACAGATACGCAGTATTTT
CDR3aa: CASSLVAGGFYTDTQYF

abundance: NA
v_gene: TRBV4-1
j_gene: TRBJ1-1
len: 14
d_gene: NA
CDR3nt: TGCGCCAGCAGCCTCGGGAGCCGGAACACTGAAGCTTTCTTT
CDR3aa: CASSLGSRNTEAFF

abundance: NA
v_gene: TRBV5-1
j_gene: TRBJ2-5
len: 13
d_gene: TRBD2
CDR3nt: TGCGCCAGCAGCCTGACTAGCTGGGAGACCCAGTACTTC
CDR3aa: CASSLTSWETQYF

abundance: NA
v_gene: TRBV18
j_gene: TRBJ2-7
len: 16
d_gene: TRBD1
CDR3nt: TGTGCCAGCTCACTACAGGGGCCCAAAAGCTCCTACGAGCAGTACTTC
CDR3aa: CASSLQGPKSSYEQYF

abundance: NA
v_gene: TRBV5-5
j_gene: TRBJ2-5
len: 14
d_gene: NA
CDR3nt: TGTGCCAGCAGCTTAGGGACATCTAAAGAGACCCAGTACTTC
CDR3aa: CASSLGTSKETQYF

abundance: NA
v_gene: TRBV2
j_gene: TRBJ2-3
len: 15
d_gene: TRBD2
CDR3nt: TGTGCCAGCAGACTAGCGGGGGGAAGGACAGATACGCAGTATTTT
CDR3aa: CASRLAGGRTDTQYF

abundance: NA
v_gene: TRBV18
j_gene: TRBJ1-3
len: 17
d_gene: TRBD1
CDR3nt: TGTGCCAGCTCACAAACCCCACCACAGGGGACTGGAAACACCATATATTTT
CDR3aa: CASSQTPPQGTGNTIYF

abundance: NA
v_gene: TRBV5-1
j_gene: TRBJ1-5
len: 14
d_gene: NA
CDR3nt: TGCGCCAGCAGCTTGGAGGGGTCGGATCAGCCCCAGCATTTT
CDR3aa: CASSLEGSDQPQHF

abundance: NA
v_gene: TRBV5-4
j_gene: TRBJ1-2
len: 15
d_gene: NA
CDR3nt: TGTGCCAGCAGCGCTAAGGTGGGGGCGACCCATGGCTACACCTTC
CDR3aa: CASSAKVGATHGYTF

abundance: NA
v_gene: TRBV19
j_gene: TRBJ1-5
len: 16
d_gene: NA
CDR3nt: TGTGCCAGTAGTATCAACAAAGGGGGTACTAATCAGCCCCAGCATTTT
CDR3aa: CASSINKGGTNQPQHF

abundance: once
v_gene: TRBV27
j_gene: TRBJ1-5
len: 13
d_gene: NA
CDR3nt: TGTGCCAGCAGTTTTGGGCTCAATCAGCCCCAGCATTTT
CDR3aa: CASSFGLNQPQHF

abundance: NA
v_gene: TRBV3-1/TRBV3-2
j_gene: TRBJ1-5
len: 14
d_gene: NA
CDR3nt: TGTGCCAGCAGCCCCGGACAGAGTAATCAGCCCCAGCATTTT
CDR3aa: CASSPGQSNQPQHF

abundance: NA
v_gene: TRBV3-1/TRBV3-2
j_gene: TRBJ1-3
len: 16
d_gene: NA
CDR3nt: TGTGCCAGCAGCCAGAGGACAGCAAGCTCTGGAAACACCATATATTTT
CDR3aa: CASSQRTASSGNTIYF

abundance: NA
v_gene: TRBV12-3/TRBV12-4
j_gene: TRBJ2-3
len: 13
d_gene: NA
CDR3nt: TGTGCCAGCAGTTGGTCAGGGACAGATACGCAGTATTTT
CDR3aa: CASSWSGTDTQYF